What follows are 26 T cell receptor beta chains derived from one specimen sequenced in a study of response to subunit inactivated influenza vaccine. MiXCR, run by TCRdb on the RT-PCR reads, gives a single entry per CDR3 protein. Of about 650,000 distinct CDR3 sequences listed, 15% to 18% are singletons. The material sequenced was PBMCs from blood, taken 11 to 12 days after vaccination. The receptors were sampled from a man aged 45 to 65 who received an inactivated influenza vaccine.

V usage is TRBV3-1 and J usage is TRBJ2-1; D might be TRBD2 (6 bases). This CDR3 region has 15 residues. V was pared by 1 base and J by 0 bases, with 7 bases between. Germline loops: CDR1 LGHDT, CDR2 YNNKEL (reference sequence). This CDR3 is CASSQGGISYNEQFF. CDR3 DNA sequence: TGTGCCAGCAGCCAAGGCGGGATCTCCTACAATGAGCAGTTCTTC.

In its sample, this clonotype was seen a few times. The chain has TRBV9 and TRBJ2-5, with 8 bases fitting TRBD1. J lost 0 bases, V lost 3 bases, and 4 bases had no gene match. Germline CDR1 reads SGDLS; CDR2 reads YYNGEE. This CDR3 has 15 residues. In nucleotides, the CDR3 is TGTGCCAGCAGCGCCTACAGGGGGAACCAAGAGACCCAGTACTTC. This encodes CASSAYRGNQETQYF. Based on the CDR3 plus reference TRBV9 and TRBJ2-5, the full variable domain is DSGVTQTPKHLITATGQRVTLRCSPRSGDLSVYWYQQSLDQGLQFLIQYYNGEERAKGNILERFSAQQFPDLHSELNLSSLELGDSALYFCASSAYRGNQETQYFGPGTRLLVL.

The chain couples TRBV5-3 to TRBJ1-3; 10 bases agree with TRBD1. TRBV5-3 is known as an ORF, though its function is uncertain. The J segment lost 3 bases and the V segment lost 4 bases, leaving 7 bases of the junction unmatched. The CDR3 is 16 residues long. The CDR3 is CARSTRTGGFGNTIYF. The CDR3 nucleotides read TGTGCCAGAAGCACAAGGACAGGGGGATTTGGAAACACCATATATTTT.

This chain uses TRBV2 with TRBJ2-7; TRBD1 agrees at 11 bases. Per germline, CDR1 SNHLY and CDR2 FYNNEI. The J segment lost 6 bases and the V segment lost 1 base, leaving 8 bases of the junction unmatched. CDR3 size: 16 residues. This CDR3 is CASSEGTGGNVAEQYF. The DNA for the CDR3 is TGTGCCAGCAGTGAAGGGACAGGGGGCAATGTTGCCGAGCAGTACTTC.

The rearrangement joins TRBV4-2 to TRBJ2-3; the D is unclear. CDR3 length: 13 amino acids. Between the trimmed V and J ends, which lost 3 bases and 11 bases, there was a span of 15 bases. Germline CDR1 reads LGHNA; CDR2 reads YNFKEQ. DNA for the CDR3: TGTGCCAGCAGCCATCCGGAGAGTAAGGAGCAGTATTTT. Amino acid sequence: CASSHPESKEQYF.

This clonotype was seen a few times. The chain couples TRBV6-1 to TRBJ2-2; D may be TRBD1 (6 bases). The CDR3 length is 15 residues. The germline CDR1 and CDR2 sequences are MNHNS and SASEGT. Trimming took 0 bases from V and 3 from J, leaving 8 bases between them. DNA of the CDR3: TGTGCCAGCAGTGAAGCGGGGGCCTACACCGGGGAGCTGTTTTTT. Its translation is CASSEAGAYTGELFF.

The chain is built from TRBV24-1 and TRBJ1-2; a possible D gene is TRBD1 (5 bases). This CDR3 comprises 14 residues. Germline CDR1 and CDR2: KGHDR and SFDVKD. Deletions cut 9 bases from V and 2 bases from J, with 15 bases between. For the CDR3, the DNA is TGTGCCACCGAGGATAGATCAGGGAACTATGGCTACACCTTC. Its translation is CATEDRSGNYGYTF.

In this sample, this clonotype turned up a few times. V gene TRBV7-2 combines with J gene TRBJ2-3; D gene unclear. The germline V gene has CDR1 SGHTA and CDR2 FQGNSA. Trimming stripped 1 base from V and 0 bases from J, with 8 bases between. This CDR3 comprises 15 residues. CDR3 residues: CASSLVQHSTDTQYF. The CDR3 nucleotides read TGTGCCAGCAGCTTAGTACAGCACAGCACAGATACGCAGTATTTT.

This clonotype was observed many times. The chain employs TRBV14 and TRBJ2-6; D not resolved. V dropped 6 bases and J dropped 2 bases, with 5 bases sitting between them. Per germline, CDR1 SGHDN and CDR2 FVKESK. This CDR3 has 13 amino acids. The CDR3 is CASSPAGANVLTF. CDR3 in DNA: TGTGCCAGCAGTCCAGCTGGGGCCAACGTCCTGACTTTC. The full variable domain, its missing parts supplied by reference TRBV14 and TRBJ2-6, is EAGVTQFPSHSVIEKGQTVTLRCDPISGHDNLYWYRRVMGKEIKFLLHFVKESKQDESGMPNNRFLAERTGGTYSTLKVQPAELEDSGVYFCASSPAGANVLTFGAGSRLTVL.

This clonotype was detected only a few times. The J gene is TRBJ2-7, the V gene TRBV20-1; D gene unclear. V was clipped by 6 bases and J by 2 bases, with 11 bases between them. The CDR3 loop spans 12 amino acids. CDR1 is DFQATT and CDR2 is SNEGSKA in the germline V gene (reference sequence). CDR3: CSAPTETYEQYF. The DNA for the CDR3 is TGCAGTGCCCCGACTGAAACCTACGAGCAGTACTTC.

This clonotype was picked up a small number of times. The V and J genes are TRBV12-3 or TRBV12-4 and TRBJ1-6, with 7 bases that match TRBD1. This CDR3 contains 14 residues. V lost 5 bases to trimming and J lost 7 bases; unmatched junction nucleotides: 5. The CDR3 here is CASSGTALNSPLHF. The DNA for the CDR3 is TGTGCCAGCAGTGGGACAGCACTAAATTCACCCCTCCACTTT.

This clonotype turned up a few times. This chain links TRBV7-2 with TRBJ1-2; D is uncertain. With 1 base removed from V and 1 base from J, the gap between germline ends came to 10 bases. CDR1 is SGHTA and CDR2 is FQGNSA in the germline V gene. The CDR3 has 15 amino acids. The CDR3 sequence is CASSLDSGFNYGYTF. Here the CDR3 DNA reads TGTGCCAGCAGCTTAGATTCGGGGTTTAACTATGGCTACACCTTC.

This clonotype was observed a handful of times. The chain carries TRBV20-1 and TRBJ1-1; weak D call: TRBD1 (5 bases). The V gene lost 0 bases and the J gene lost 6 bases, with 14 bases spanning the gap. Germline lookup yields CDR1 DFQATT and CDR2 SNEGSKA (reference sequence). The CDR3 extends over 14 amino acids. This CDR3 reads CSAREPGRGPEAFF. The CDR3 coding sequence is TGCAGTGCTAGAGAGCCGGGACGGGGACCTGAAGCTTTCTTT.

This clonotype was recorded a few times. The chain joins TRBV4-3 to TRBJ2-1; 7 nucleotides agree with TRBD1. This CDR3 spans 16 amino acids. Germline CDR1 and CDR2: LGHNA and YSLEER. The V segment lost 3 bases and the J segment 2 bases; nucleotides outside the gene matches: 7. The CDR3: CASSHQDRYPYNEQFF. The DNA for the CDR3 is TGCGCCAGCAGCCATCAGGACAGGTACCCCTACAATGAGCAGTTCTTC.

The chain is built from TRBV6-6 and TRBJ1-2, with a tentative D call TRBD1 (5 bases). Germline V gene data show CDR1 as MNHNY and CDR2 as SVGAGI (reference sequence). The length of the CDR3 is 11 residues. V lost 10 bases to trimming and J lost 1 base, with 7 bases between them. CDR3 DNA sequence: TGTGCCATCGACAGTAACTATGGCTACACCTTC. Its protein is CAIDSNYGYTF.

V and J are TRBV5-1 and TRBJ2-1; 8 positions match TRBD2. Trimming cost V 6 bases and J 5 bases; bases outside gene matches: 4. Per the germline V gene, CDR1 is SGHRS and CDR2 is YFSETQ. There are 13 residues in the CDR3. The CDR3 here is CASMDSGNNEQFF. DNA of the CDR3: TGCGCCAGCATGGATAGCGGGAACAATGAGCAGTTCTTC.

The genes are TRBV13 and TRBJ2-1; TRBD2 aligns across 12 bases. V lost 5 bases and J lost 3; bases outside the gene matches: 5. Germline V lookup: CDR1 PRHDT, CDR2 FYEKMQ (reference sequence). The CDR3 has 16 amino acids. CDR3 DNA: TGTGCCAGCAGCACCCGACTAGCGGGGGACTACAATGAGCAGTTCTTC. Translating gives CASSTRLAGDYNEQFF.

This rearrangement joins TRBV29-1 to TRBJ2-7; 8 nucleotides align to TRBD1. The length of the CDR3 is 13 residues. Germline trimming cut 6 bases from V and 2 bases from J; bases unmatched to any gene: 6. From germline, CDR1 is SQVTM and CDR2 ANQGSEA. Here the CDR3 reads CSVAPTGAYEQYF. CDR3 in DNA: TGCAGCGTGGCACCGACAGGGGCCTACGAGCAGTACTTC.

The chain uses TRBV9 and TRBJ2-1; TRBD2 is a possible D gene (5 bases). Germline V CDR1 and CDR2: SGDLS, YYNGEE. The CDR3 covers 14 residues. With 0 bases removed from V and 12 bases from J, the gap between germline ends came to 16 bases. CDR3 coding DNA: TGTGCCAGCAGCGTAGACCCCACTAGTTTTGGGCAGTTCTTC. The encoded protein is CASSVDPTSFGQFF.

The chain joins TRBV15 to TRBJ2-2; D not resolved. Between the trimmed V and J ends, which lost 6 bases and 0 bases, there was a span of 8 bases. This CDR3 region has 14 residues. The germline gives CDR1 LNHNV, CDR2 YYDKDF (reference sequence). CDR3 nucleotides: TGTGCCACCAGGATGGGGTCGAACACCGGGGAGCTGTTTTTT. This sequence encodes CATRMGSNTGELFF.

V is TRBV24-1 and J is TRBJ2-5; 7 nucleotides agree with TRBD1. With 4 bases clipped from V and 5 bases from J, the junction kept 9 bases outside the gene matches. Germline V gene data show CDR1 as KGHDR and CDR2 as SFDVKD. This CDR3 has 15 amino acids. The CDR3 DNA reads TGTGCCACCAGTGACAACAGGGGCCGGTTGGAGACCCAGTACTTC. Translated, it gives CATSDNRGRLETQYF.

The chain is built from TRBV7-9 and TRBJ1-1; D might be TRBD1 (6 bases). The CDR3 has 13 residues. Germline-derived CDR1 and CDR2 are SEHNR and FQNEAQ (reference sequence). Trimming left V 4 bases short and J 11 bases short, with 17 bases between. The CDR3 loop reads CASSSRGGGGAFF. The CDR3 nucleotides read TGTGCCAGCAGCTCAAGAGGGGGGGGTGGTGCTTTCTTT.

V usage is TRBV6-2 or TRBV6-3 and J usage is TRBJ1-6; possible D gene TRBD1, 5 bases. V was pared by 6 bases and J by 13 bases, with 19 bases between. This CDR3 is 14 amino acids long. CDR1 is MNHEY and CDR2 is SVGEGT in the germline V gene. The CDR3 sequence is CASSPGPQRSPLHF. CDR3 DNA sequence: TGTGCCAGCAGCCCGGGACCTCAACGGTCCCCCCTCCACTTT.

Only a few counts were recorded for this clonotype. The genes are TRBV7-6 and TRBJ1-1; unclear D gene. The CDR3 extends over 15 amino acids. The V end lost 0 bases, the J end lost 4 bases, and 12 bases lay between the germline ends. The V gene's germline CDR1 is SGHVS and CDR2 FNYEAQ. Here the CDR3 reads CASSLAVGWATEAFF. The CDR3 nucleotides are TGTGCCAGCAGCTTAGCGGTTGGGTGGGCCACTGAAGCTTTCTTT. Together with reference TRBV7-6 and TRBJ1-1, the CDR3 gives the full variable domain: GAGVSQSPRYKVTKRGQDVALRCDPISGHVSLYWYRQALGQGPEFLTYFNYEAQQDKSGLPNDRFSAERPEGSISTLTIQRTEQRDSAMYRCASSLAVGWATEAFFGQGTRLTVV.

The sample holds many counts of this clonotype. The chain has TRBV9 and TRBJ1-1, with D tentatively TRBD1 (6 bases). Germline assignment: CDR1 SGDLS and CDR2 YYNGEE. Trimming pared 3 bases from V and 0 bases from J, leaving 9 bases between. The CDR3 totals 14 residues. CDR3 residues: CASSAGVMNTEAFF. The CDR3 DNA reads TGTGCCAGCAGCGCAGGGGTCATGAACACTGAAGCTTTCTTT.

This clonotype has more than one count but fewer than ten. DNA for the CDR3: TGCAGTGCTAGGTTACAGCAAGAGACCCAGTACTTC. This translates into CSARLQQETQYF. The gene calls are TRBV20-1 and TRBJ2-5; D uncertain. The CDR3 is made up of 12 amino acids. Trimming took off 3 bases at V and 2 bases at J, with 7 bases between the two ends. The germline CDR1 and CDR2 sequences are DFQATT and SNEGSKA (reference sequence).